Below, one T cell receptor beta chain is given with its context. Its antigen remains unknown. The sample originates from a study of cytomegalovirus exposure and HLA in healthy donors. Study-wide results and caveats: Later analysis showed TCR association rates varying by HLA locus, highest for DRB1 and lowest for HLA-C. A missense DCLRE1C variant was associated with V- and J-gene trimming of TCR beta chains in a later analysis, and an independent cohort replicated the association. Common viral pathogens seemed, in a later analysis, to connect with several of the most significant clusters.

The study ran its PCR with 60 Vbeta and 13 Jbeta primers. The method was immunoSEQ multiplex PCR; TCRdb's version includes in-frame clones alone and lacks a portion of them. The profile covers more than 110,000 clones, with around 80% appearing a single time and over 2% taken by the ten largest. The sequenced sample was PBMCs. This TCR derives from a man between 25 and 39 years old in good health and CMV-seronegative.

The CDR3 nucleotides read TGTGCCAGCCGCATGACAGGGGGCCTAGAGACCCAGTACTTC. Its protein product is CASRMTGGLETQYF. The chain uses TRBV6-4 and TRBJ2-5; TRBD1 aligns across 10 bases. The junction had 7 bases not matched to a gene; V was cut back by 8 bases and J by 4 bases. The CDR3 runs to 14 residues. Germline CDR1 MRHNA, CDR2 SNTAGT.